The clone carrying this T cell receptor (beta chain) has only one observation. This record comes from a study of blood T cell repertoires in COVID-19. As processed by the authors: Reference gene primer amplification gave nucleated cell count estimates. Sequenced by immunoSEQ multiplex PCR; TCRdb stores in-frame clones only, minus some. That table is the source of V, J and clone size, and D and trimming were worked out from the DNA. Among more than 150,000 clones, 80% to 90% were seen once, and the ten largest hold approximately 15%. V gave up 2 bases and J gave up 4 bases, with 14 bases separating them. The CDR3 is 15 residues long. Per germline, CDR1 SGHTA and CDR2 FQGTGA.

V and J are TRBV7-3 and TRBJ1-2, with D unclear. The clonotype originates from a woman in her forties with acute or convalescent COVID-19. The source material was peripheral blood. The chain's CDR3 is CASSLEHGQVYGYTF. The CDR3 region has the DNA TGTGCCAGCAGCTTAGAGCATGGGCAAGTCTATGGCTACACCTTC.